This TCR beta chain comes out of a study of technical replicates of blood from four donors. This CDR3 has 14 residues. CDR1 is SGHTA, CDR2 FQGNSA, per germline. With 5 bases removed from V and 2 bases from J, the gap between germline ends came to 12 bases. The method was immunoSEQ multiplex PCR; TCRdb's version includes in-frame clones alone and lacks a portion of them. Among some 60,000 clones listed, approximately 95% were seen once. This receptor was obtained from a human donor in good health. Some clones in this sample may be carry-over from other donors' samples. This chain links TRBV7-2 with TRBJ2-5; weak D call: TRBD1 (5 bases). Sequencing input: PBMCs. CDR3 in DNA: TGTGCCAGCAGCATAAGTCGGACACAAGAGACCCAGTACTTC. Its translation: CASSISRTQETQYF.